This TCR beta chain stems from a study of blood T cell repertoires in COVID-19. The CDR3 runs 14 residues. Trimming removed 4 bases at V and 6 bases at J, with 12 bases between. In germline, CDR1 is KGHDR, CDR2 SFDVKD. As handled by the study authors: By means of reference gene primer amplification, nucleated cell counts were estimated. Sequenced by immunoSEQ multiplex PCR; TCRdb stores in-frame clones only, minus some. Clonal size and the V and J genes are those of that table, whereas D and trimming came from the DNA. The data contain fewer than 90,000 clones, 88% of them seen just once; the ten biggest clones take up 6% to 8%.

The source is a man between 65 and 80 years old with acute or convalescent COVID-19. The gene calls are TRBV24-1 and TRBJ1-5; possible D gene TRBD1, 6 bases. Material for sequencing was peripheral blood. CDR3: CATSDRQDSQPQHF. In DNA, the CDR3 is TGTGCCACCAGTGACCGACAGGACAGTCAGCCCCAGCATTTT.